These 32 T cell receptor beta chains came from one sample sequenced in a study of T cell changes during pregnancy in multiple sclerosis. Data came from immunoSEQ multiplex PCR; TCRdb stores just in-frame clones and leaves some out. The sample lists approximately 130,000 clones; roughly 96% were seen once. The sequences come from peripheral blood, collected after pregnancy. Receptors were obtained from a female donor with multiple sclerosis, enrolled in a pregnancy study.

The V and J genes are TRBV28 and TRBJ1-5, with 7 bases identical to TRBD1. Germline lookup yields CDR1 MDHEN and CDR2 SYDVKM. The CDR3 contains 17 residues. Losses at the gene ends were 5 bases for V and 7 bases for J; bases not matched to a gene: 17. The CDR3 DNA is TGTGCCAGCAGTGTGGCAGGGGGACGGGGGACGGACCAGCCCCAGCATTTT. This encodes CASSVAGGRGTDQPQHF.

The chain joins TRBV5-1 to TRBJ2-1; 10 bases match TRBD2. Unmatched junction bases numbered 8, after V lost 1 base and J lost 10 bases. This CDR3 comprises 15 residues. The germline V gene has CDR1 SGHRS and CDR2 YFSETQ. CDR3 in DNA: TGCGCCAGCAGCTTGCTAGCGGGAGTAGTACGGGAGCAGTTCTTC. Amino acid sequence: CASSLLAGVVREQFF.

This clone was recorded only once. The CDR3 spells CASSFGGQVTNEQFF. CDR3 bases: TGTGCCAGCAGTTTCGGGGGACAGGTCACCAATGAGCAGTTCTTC. This rearrangement joins TRBV27 to TRBJ2-1; 8 nucleotides align to TRBD1. Germline V gene sequence: CDR1 MNHEY, CDR2 SMNVEV (reference sequence). V dropped 3 bases and J dropped 6; count of bases not matched to a gene: 7. The CDR3 extends over 15 amino acids.

The CDR3 reads CASSLGLATTGELFF. The CDR3 DNA reads TGTGCCAGCAGCTTAGGGCTAGCGACCACCGGGGAGCTGTTTTTT. The chain links TRBV7-6 to TRBJ2-2; maybe TRBD2 (6 bases). CDR1 is SGHVS and CDR2 is FNYEAQ in the germline V gene. V was pared by 1 base and J by 4 bases, with 10 bases between. CDR3 length equals 15 residues.

V and J are TRBV7-3 and TRBJ2-2; possibly TRBD2 for D (5 bases). The V end was cut by 3 bases, the J end by 5 bases, with 16 bases between. CDR1 SGHTA and CDR2 FQGTGA come from the germline V gene. This CDR3 has 16 residues. CDR3 in amino acids: CASSLGSGAGTGELFF. The DNA for the CDR3 is TGTGCCAGCAGCTTGGGAAGCGGAGCAGGTACCGGGGAGCTGTTTTTT.

The CDR3 spells CASSGGLMNTEAFF. The CDR3 DNA follows: TGCGCCAGCAGCGGAGGACTGATGAACACTGAAGCTTTCTTT. The rearrangement links TRBV5-1 to TRBJ1-1, with D unresolved. CDR3 size: 14 residues. Trimming removed 4 bases from V and 0 bases from J, with 10 bases in between. Looked up from germline, CDR1 is SGHRS and CDR2 is YFSETQ.

The table lists this clone with a count of one. The rearrangement uses TRBV28 and TRBJ1-2, with 9 bases lining up with TRBD1. V shed 4 bases, J shed 7 bases, and the junction held 10 bases outside the gene matches. The CDR3 length is 15 residues. Looked up from germline, CDR1 is MDHEN and CDR2 is SYDVKM. The CDR3: CASSSPQGAAGGYTF. DNA for the CDR3: TGTGCCAGCAGTTCCCCACAGGGGGCGGCTGGTGGCTACACCTTC.

This chain links TRBV20-1 with TRBJ1-2; D unclear. Trimming took 3 bases from V and 8 from J, leaving 10 bases between them. The germline CDR1 and CDR2 sequences are DFQATT and SNEGSKA (reference sequence). The CDR3 covers 11 residues. For the CDR3, the DNA is TGCAGTGCTAGGCGGGAGAGAGGCTACACCTTC. This codes for CSARRERGYTF.

This chain connects TRBV7-9 to TRBJ2-7, with 12 bases identical to TRBD2. The CDR3 loop spans 15 amino acids. The V gene end was trimmed by 3 bases and the J gene end by 6 bases; junction bases not matched to a gene: 6. The germline gives CDR1 SEHNR, CDR2 FQNEAQ (reference sequence). The CDR3 region has the DNA TGTGCCAGCAGCTTGGCGGGACTAGCGGGCGGCGAGCAGTACTTC. This sequence encodes CASSLAGLAGGEQYF.

This clone showed up just once. J is TRBJ2-1 and V is TRBV5-4; 11 bases map to TRBD1. The V gene's germline CDR1 is SGHNT and CDR2 YYREEE (reference sequence). This CDR3 comprises 15 residues. With V trimmed by 4 bases and J by 5 bases, 5 bases remained unmatched. CDR3 nucleotide sequence: TGTGCCAGCAGCCCCGGGACAGGGGGAGACAATGAGCAGTTCTTC. Translating gives CASSPGTGGDNEQFF.

This chain uses TRBV5-1 with TRBJ2-1; D ambiguous. V lost 0 bases, J lost 3 bases, and 7 bases lay in between. Germline V gene lookup returns CDR1 SGHRS and CDR2 YFSETQ. CDR3 size: 14 residues. Here the CDR3 DNA reads TGCGCCAGCAGCTTGGCTGCTAGCTACAATGAGCAGTTCTTC. This sequence encodes CASSLAASYNEQFF.

The chain combines TRBV6-1 with TRBJ2-7, with 9 positions matching TRBD1. V was clipped by 5 bases and J by 4 bases; unmatched bases: 6. CDR3 length: 14 residues. From germline, CDR1 is MNHNS and CDR2 SASEGT. In nucleotides, the CDR3 is TGTGCCAGCAGTACCCACAGGGGGCTATACGAGCAGTACTTC. Translating gives CASSTHRGLYEQYF.

The V call is TRBV28, the J call TRBJ1-2; D is perhaps TRBD1 (5 bases). The CDR3 is made up of 17 amino acids. Trimming took 3 bases from V and 5 from J, leaving 22 bases between them. CDR1 MDHEN and CDR2 SYDVKM come from the germline V gene. The CDR3, as DNA: TGTGCCAGCAGTTTGGTACCGGGACTGCCTCTTGGGTATGGCTACACCTTC. This codes for CASSLVPGLPLGYGYTF.

The chain has TRBV27 and TRBJ1-2, with a weak D call TRBD1 (5 bases). The CDR3 contains 14 residues. V gave up 2 bases and J gave up 7 bases, with 14 bases separating them. The germline CDR1 and CDR2 sequences are MNHEY and SMNVEV (reference sequence). The CDR3, as DNA: TGTGCCAGCAGTTTAGTGGGGCAGGGACTTGGCTACACCTTC. Amino acids: CASSLVGQGLGYTF.

This rearrangement joins TRBV5-1 to TRBJ2-3; D is possibly TRBD2 (5 bases). Trimming took 5 bases from V and 1 from J, leaving 14 bases between them. Per germline, CDR1 SGHRS and CDR2 YFSETQ. This CDR3 is built from 15 residues. The CDR3 DNA reads as TGCGCCAGCAGGACGGGGTTGGCAGGCACAGATACGCAGTATTTT. It yields the protein CASRTGLAGTDTQYF.

The chain is built from TRBV7-9 and TRBJ2-1, with 7 positions matching TRBD1. The V and J ends lost 5 bases and 7 bases, in that order; junction bases with no gene match: 11. CDR1 is SEHNR, CDR2 FQNEAQ, per germline (reference sequence). The CDR3 is made up of 15 amino acids. CDR3 DNA: TGTGCCAGCAGCCCCGCGCAGGGGGTTGGAAATGAGCAGTTCTTC. Protein product: CASSPAQGVGNEQFF.

The rearrangement joins TRBV9 to TRBJ1-1; possible D gene TRBD1, 5 bases. This CDR3 has 15 residues. The V and J ends lost 3 bases and 0 bases respectively, with 12 bases between them. Per the germline V gene, CDR1 is SGDLS and CDR2 is YYNGEE. In nucleotides, the CDR3 is TGTGCCAGCAGCGACAGGCCTGACTTGAACACTGAAGCTTTCTTT. Translated: CASSDRPDLNTEAFF.

Written as DNA, the CDR3 is TGTGCCAGCAGTGAATCGGGAGATGAAAAACTGTTTTTT. This codes for CASSESGDEKLFF. The rearrangement joins TRBV25-1 to TRBJ1-4; D not resolved. Germline values: CDR1 MGHDK, CDR2 SYGVNS. The V end lost 1 base, the J end lost 6 bases, and 6 bases lay between the germline ends. This CDR3 is 13 amino acids long.

The rearrangement uses TRBV10-3 and TRBJ2-1, with TRBD2 as a possible D gene (6 bases). The germline V and J ends were trimmed by 7 bases and 5 bases, with 15 bases remaining between them. Germline V gene sequence: CDR1 ENHRY, CDR2 SYGVKD. The CDR3 covers 14 residues. CDR3 bases: TGTGCCATCACGAACCAGCGGGCCAACAATGAGCAGTTCTTC. Residues: CAITNQRANNEQFF.

This clone was seen just once. The chain carries TRBV5-4 and TRBJ2-2; 7 nucleotides line up with TRBD1. Unmatched junction bases numbered 5, after V lost 0 bases and J lost 6 bases. CDR1 and CDR2 (germline): SGHNT, YYREEE (reference sequence). The CDR3 runs to 15 residues. The CDR3 here is CASSLEAGGAGELFF. The CDR3 DNA is TGTGCCAGCAGCTTGGAGGCAGGGGGTGCCGGGGAGCTGTTTTTT.

The table lists this clone with a count of one. The rearrangement links TRBV7-2 to TRBJ2-7, with 9 bases identical to TRBD2. CDR1 is SGHTA and CDR2 is FQGNSA in the germline V gene. The CDR3 extends over 14 amino acids. V trimming: 5 bases; J trimming: 6 bases; junction bases outside the gene matches: 8. The DNA for the CDR3 is TGTGCCAGCAGCCCGATAGCGGGAGAAAGCGAGCAGTACTTC. It encodes CASSPIAGESEQYF.

This rearrangement joins TRBV6-6 to TRBJ1-4; 9 bases agree with TRBD1. This CDR3 region has 16 residues. From germline, CDR1 is MNHNY and CDR2 SVGAGI (reference sequence). J gave up 7 bases and V 6 bases, and 12 bases lay outside the gene matches. DNA for the CDR3: TGTGCCAGCAGACATCAACAGGGGGCCCTTAGTGAAAAACTGTTTTTT. Translation: CASRHQQGALSEKLFF.

The V gene is TRBV6-5, the J gene TRBJ2-3; 8 nucleotides align to TRBD2. J lost 2 bases, V lost 4 bases, and 5 bases had no gene match. The germline gives CDR1 MNHEY, CDR2 SVGAGI. This CDR3 contains 15 residues. The CDR3 region has the DNA TGTGCCAGCAGTTTACTAGCGGAACACACAGATACGCAGTATTTT. Its protein product is CASSLLAEHTDTQYF.

The rearrangement links TRBV11-2 to TRBJ2-2, with 9 bases identical to TRBD2. Trimming removed 0 bases from V and 0 bases from J; junction bases left unmatched: 2. The CDR3 covers 17 residues. Germline V gene data show CDR1 as SGHAT and CDR2 as FQNNGV. The CDR3 protein is CASSLDSGRTNTGELFF. The CDR3 bases are TGTGCCAGCAGCTTAGACAGCGGGAGGACGAACACCGGGGAGCTGTTTTTT.

The chain has TRBV2 and TRBJ2-7, with 10 positions matching TRBD2. The J segment lost 4 bases and the V segment lost 7 bases, leaving 16 bases of the junction unmatched. CDR1 SNHLY and CDR2 FYNNEI come from the germline V gene. The CDR3 is 17 residues long. The CDR3 is CASTPRRKREGSYEQYF. The CDR3 nucleotides read TGTGCCAGCACCCCAAGAAGAAAGCGGGAGGGGAGTTACGAGCAGTACTTC.

V is TRBV2 and J is TRBJ1-5, with a possible D match to TRBD1 (5 bases). CDR3 size: 14 residues. V was trimmed by 7 bases and J by 1 base, leaving 11 bases between them. Germline values: CDR1 SNHLY, CDR2 FYNNEI. Here the CDR3 reads CASNPDTSNQPQHF. For the CDR3, the DNA is TGTGCCAGCAATCCGGACACAAGCAATCAGCCCCAGCATTTT.

The rearrangement links TRBV29-1 to TRBJ2-7; 10 bases align to TRBD1. The trim removed 6 bases at V and 3 bases at J, leaving 5 bases unmatched. The germline V gene has CDR1 SQVTM and CDR2 ANQGSEA. The CDR3 has 13 amino acids. For the CDR3, the DNA is TGCAGCGTCCAACGGGACAGGGGCTACGAGCAGTACTTC. It yields the protein CSVQRDRGYEQYF.

CDR3 DNA: TGTGCCAGCAGCTTAGGGAGAACGCAGTATTTT. Its protein product is CASSLGRTQYF. The genes are TRBV7-8 and TRBJ2-3; unclear D gene. The CDR3 runs 11 residues. V lost 1 base and J lost 9, with 5 bases in between. Per germline, CDR1 SGHVS and CDR2 FQNEAQ.

V usage is TRBV10-3 and J usage is TRBJ2-7, with D perhaps matching TRBD2 (6 bases). This CDR3 comprises 15 residues. The germline gives CDR1 ENHRY, CDR2 SYGVKD. Trimming took 2 bases from V and 4 from J, leaving 15 bases between them. The CDR3 region is CAISEGDTDYYEQYF. The CDR3 DNA sequence: TGTGCCATCAGTGAGGGCGACACGGACTATTACGAGCAGTACTTC.

This clone was detected once. The chain carries TRBV6-1 and TRBJ1-2, with D perhaps TRBD1 (5 bases). Germline CDR1 MNHNS, CDR2 SASEGT. This CDR3 contains 15 residues. The V and J ends lost 0 bases and 4 bases respectively, with 12 bases between them. The CDR3 sequence is CASSEAPGIAYGYTF. The CDR3 region has the DNA TGTGCCAGCAGTGAAGCGCCAGGGATAGCCTATGGCTACACCTTC.

This clone is a singleton in its sample. The chain carries TRBV7-9 and TRBJ2-7; 7 positions agree with TRBD1. Trimming cost V 4 bases and J 0 bases; bases outside gene matches: 15. Germline CDR1 SEHNR, CDR2 FQNEAQ (reference sequence). This CDR3 is 18 amino acids long. CDR3 residues: CASSSTNPRGSYSYEQYF. The CDR3 nucleotides are TGTGCCAGCAGCTCGACGAATCCCAGGGGGTCCTACTCCTACGAGCAGTACTTC.

V and J are TRBV11-3 and TRBJ2-7, with 12 nucleotides matching TRBD1. CDR3 length: 16 amino acids. The ends lost 3 bases at V and 4 bases at J; junction bases unmatched: 7. Germline CDR1 SGHNT, CDR2 YENEEA. Here the CDR3 DNA reads TGTGCCAGCAGCTTCGGAGGGGGACAGGGGGCTTACGAGCAGTACTTC. This codes for CASSFGGGQGAYEQYF.